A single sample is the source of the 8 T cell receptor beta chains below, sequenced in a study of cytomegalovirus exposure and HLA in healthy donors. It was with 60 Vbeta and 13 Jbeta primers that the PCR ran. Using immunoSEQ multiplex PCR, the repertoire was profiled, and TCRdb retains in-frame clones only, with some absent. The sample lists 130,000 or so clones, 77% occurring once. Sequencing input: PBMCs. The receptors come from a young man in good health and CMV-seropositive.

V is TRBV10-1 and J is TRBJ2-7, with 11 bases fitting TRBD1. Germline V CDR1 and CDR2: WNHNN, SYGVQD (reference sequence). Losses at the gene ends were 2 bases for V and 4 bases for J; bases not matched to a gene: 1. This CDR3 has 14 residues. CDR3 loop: CASSEGTGGYEQYF. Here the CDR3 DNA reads TGCGCCAGCAGTGAGGGGACAGGGGGATACGAGCAGTACTTC.

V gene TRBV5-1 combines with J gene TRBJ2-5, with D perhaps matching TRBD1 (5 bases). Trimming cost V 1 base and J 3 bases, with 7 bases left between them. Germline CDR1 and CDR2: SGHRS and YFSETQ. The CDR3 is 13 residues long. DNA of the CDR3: TGCGCCAGCAGCTTGCAAGGGGAAGAGACCCAGTACTTC. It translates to CASSLQGEETQYF.

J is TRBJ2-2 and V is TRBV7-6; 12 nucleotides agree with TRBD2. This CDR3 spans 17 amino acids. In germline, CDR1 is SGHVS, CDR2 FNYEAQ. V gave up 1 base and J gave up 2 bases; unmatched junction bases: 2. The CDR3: CASSLVLAGGNTGELFF. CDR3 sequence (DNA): TGTGCCAGCAGCTTAGTACTAGCGGGGGGCAACACCGGGGAGCTGTTTTTT.

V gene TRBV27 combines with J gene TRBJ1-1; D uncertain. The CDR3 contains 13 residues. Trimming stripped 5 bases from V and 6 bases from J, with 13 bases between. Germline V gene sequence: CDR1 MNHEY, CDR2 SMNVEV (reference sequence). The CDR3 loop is CASSPLGDPEAFF. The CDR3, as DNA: TGTGCCAGCAGTCCCCTGGGAGATCCTGAAGCTTTCTTT.

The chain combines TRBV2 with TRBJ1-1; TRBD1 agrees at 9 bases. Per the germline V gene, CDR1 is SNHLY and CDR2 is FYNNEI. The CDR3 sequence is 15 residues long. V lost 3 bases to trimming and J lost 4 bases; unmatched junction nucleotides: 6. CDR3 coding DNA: TGTGCCAGCAGTGAGACAGGGGGAAAGCGCACTGAAGCTTTCTTT. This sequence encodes CASSETGGKRTEAFF. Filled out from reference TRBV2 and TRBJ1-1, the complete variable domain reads EPEVTQTPSHQVTQMGQEVILRCVPISNHLYFYWYRQILGQKVEFLVSFYNNEISEKSEIFDDQFSVERPDGSNFTLKIRSTKLEDSAMYFCASSETGGKRTEAFFGQGTRLTVV.

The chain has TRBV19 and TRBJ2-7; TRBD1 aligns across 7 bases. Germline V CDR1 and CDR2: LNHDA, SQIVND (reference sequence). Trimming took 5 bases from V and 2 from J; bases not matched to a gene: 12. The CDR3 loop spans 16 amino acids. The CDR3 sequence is CASSHEAGTETYEQYF. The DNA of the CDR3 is TGTGCCAGTAGTCACGAAGCCGGGACAGAGACCTACGAGCAGTACTTC.

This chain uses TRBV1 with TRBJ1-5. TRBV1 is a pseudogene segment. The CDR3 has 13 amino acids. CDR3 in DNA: TGCACCAGCAGCCAGAGGAGGAATCAGCCCCAGCATTTT. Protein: CTSSQRRNQPQHF.

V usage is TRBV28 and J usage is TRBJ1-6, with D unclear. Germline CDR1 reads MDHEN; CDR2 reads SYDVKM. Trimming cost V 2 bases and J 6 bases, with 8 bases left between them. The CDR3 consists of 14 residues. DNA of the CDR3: TGTGCCAGCAGTTTAGAGGGAGTTAATTCACCCCTCCACTTT. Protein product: CASSLEGVNSPLHF.